These 20 T cell receptor beta chains were all obtained from the same sample, sequenced in a study of shared clonotypes between healthy human individuals. CD45RO-negative, CCR7-positively selected cells formed the naive CD8 fraction, excluding terminally differentiated effector memory CD45RA+ cells. Some clones are missing from TCRdb's copy, which holds only in-frame ones; the method was immunoSEQ multiplex PCR. The sample consists of around 620,000 clones, around 95% of them appearing once. Sequencing was carried out using naive CD8+ T cells sorted from blood. All receptors come from a woman in her 30s in good health.

The chain has TRBV5-5 and TRBJ2-7; 8 nucleotides line up with TRBD1. CDR1 and CDR2 (germline): SGHKS, YYEKEE (reference sequence). After removal of 0 bases from V and 0 bases from J, the junction contained 8 bases not matched to a gene. The CDR3 contains 17 residues. The CDR3, as DNA: TGTGCCAGCAGCTTGGGTCTTTGGGGACAGGCCTCCTACGAGCAGTACTTC. Its translation is CASSLGLWGQASYEQYF.

This chain links TRBV6-1 with TRBJ1-5; maybe TRBD1 (5 bases). Trimming stripped 1 base from V and 5 bases from J, with 18 bases between. Germline-derived CDR1 and CDR2 are MNHNS and SASEGT. The CDR3 is 17 amino acids. The DNA for the CDR3 is TGTGCCAGCAGTGAAGATCGGTTGGCAGGGACTCATCAGCCCCAGCATTTT. Translating it yields CASSEDRLAGTHQPQHF.

The gene calls are TRBV4-1 and TRBJ1-1, with D hard to call. V was pared by 1 base and J by 1 base, with 13 bases between. Germline V gives CDR1 MGHRA, CDR2 YSYEKL. This CDR3 is built from 16 residues. The CDR3 loop reads CASSQGNPAGNTEAFF. The CDR3 DNA reads as TGCGCCAGCAGCCAAGGGAACCCCGCAGGGAACACTGAAGCTTTCTTT.

V and J are TRBV5-6 and TRBJ2-7; 9 positions agree with TRBD2. The CDR3 length is 16 residues. V lost 4 bases to trimming and J lost 4 bases; unmatched junction nucleotides: 12. Per the germline V gene, CDR1 is SGHDT and CDR2 is YYEEEE. The CDR3 region is CASSRGVGGRGYEQYF. Here the CDR3 DNA reads TGTGCCAGCAGCAGGGGTGTTGGCGGGAGGGGATACGAGCAGTACTTC.

This chain joins TRBV29-1 and TRBJ2-3; no reliable D call. Germline values: CDR1 SQVTM, CDR2 ANQGSEA. This CDR3 contains 12 residues. Trimming took off 3 bases at V and 2 bases at J, with 6 bases between the two ends. CDR3 loop: CSVDSSTDTQYF. The CDR3 bases are TGCAGCGTTGACAGTTCCACAGATACGCAGTATTTT.

The rearrangement links TRBV10-3 to TRBJ2-7; 10 bases are a match to TRBD1. V shed 6 bases and J 2 bases; nucleotides not matched to a gene: 10. Germline V gives CDR1 ENHRY, CDR2 SYGVKD. The CDR3 has 16 amino acids. The CDR3 sequence: CAIREVTGGAAYEQYF. CDR3 in DNA: TGTGCCATCAGGGAAGTGACAGGGGGCGCAGCCTACGAGCAGTACTTC.

The J gene is TRBJ2-1, the V gene TRBV4-1, with TRBD2 matching 13 bases. After removal of 4 bases from V and 3 bases from J, the junction contained 12 bases not matched to a gene. The CDR3 runs 19 residues. Germline-derived CDR1 and CDR2 are MGHRA and YSYEKL. Written as DNA, the CDR3 is TGCGCCAGCAGCCCCTCGGGACTAGCGGGAAAAGGGCTCTACAATGAGCAGTTCTTC. Protein: CASSPSGLAGKGLYNEQFF.

The rearrangement joins TRBV28 to TRBJ1-1; no firm D call. Trimming left V 3 bases short and J 2 bases short, with 16 bases between. Germline CDR1 MDHEN, CDR2 SYDVKM. The CDR3 runs to 16 residues. The DNA of the CDR3 is TGTGCCAGCAGTTTGAAGGGTGTCGTGAAAAACACTGAAGCTTTCTTT. It is translated as CASSLKGVVKNTEAFF.

The rearrangement links TRBV5-1 to TRBJ2-7; 7 nucleotides agree with TRBD2. From germline, CDR1 is SGHRS and CDR2 YFSETQ. The CDR3 is 15 amino acids. V gave up 1 base and J gave up 0 bases; unmatched junction bases: 4. The CDR3 DNA is TGCGCCAGCAGCTTGAATCCTAGCGGCTCCTACGAGCAGTACTTC. Its translation is CASSLNPSGSYEQYF. The full variable domain, rest sourced from reference TRBV5-1 and TRBJ2-7, is KAGVTQTPRYLIKTRGQQVTLSCSPISGHRSVSWYQQTPGQGLQFLFEYFSETQRNKGNFPGRFSGRQFSNSRSEMNVSTLELGDSALYLCASSLNPSGSYEQYFGPGTRLTVT.

This clone was seen only a few times. The rearrangement links TRBV4-1 to TRBJ2-1; no clear D gene. The CDR3 has 12 amino acids. Germline V gives CDR1 MGHRA, CDR2 YSYEKL. Deletions cut 4 bases from V and 8 bases from J, with 9 bases between. DNA of the CDR3: TGCGCCAGCAGCCCAAATGGCTATGAGCAGTTCTTC. It encodes CASSPNGYEQFF.

This chain uses TRBV30 with TRBJ2-1; D unclear. This CDR3 has 16 residues. With 4 bases removed from V and 0 bases from J, the gap between germline ends came to 16 bases. Germline V gives CDR1 GTSNPN, CDR2 SVGIG (reference sequence). CDR3 loop: CAWNVPAESSYNEQFF. The CDR3 region has the DNA TGTGCCTGGAACGTACCGGCGGAGAGCTCCTACAATGAGCAGTTCTTC.

V and J are TRBV7-8 and TRBJ2-7; D is ambiguous. Germline-derived CDR1 and CDR2 are SGHVS and FQNEAQ. This CDR3 region has 15 residues. V was shortened by 1 base and J by 3 bases, with 13 bases between the two germline ends. For the CDR3, the DNA is TGTGCCAGCAGCTTAGAAGCAGGAGTAAACTACGAGCAGTACTTC. Protein: CASSLEAGVNYEQYF.

V and J are TRBV7-2 and TRBJ2-7, with D possibly being TRBD2 (6 bases). Germline V gives CDR1 SGHTA, CDR2 FQGNSA. CDR3 length: 14 amino acids. Trimming shortened V by 3 bases and J by 2 bases, and 11 bases separated the two germline ends. DNA of the CDR3: TGTGCCAGCAGCTTTGGCGGGGTCCCCTACGAGCAGTACTTC. The encoded protein is CASSFGGVPYEQYF.

This sequence joins TRBV30 and TRBJ2-3, with 10 bases aligning to TRBD2. This CDR3 spans 15 amino acids. CDR1 is GTSNPN, CDR2 SVGIG, per germline (reference sequence). Losses at the gene ends were 3 bases for V and 1 base for J; bases not matched to a gene: 4. In DNA, the CDR3 is TGTGCCTGGAGAGTAGGACTAGCGGGCACAGATACGCAGTATTTT. Amino acids: CAWRVGLAGTDTQYF.

The chain combines TRBV28 with TRBJ2-3; tentatively, D is TRBD2 (6 bases). Germline lookup yields CDR1 MDHEN and CDR2 SYDVKM. V lost 2 bases to trimming and J lost 0 bases, with 12 bases between them. This CDR3 has 16 residues. CDR3 sequence (DNA): TGTGCCAGCAGTTTAAGGGATAGCGGAAGCACAGATACGCAGTATTTT. Translating gives CASSLRDSGSTDTQYF.

The CDR3: CASSEDTGITEAFF. The CDR3 coding sequence is TGTGCCAGTAGTGAGGACACAGGGATCACTGAAGCTTTCTTT. The chain couples TRBV19 to TRBJ1-1; D may be TRBD1 (6 bases). V was trimmed by 5 bases and J by 4 bases, leaving 14 bases between them. The germline gives CDR1 LNHDA, CDR2 SQIVND (reference sequence). This CDR3 is 14 amino acids long.

The chain combines TRBV7-9 with TRBJ1-4, with D maybe TRBD1 (5 bases). V lost 6 bases and J 4 bases, leaving 15 bases between the germline ends. Germline V gene sequence: CDR1 SEHNR, CDR2 FQNEAQ (reference sequence). The CDR3 loop spans 15 amino acids. Written as DNA, the CDR3 is TGTGCCAGCAGATCACCGGGACTGATTAATGAAAAACTGTTTTTT. Residues: CASRSPGLINEKLFF. The full variable domain, completed using reference TRBV7-9 and TRBJ1-4, is DTGVSQNPRHKITKRGQNVTFRCDPISEHNRLYWYRQTLGQGPEFLTYFQNEAQLEKSRLLSDRFSAERPKGSFSTLEIQRTEQGDSAMYLCASRSPGLINEKLFFGSGTQLSVL.

This chain links TRBV6-1 with TRBJ2-3; D is tentatively TRBD1 or TRBD2 (5 bases each). With 4 bases removed from V and 2 bases from J, the gap between germline ends came to 19 bases. Germline values: CDR1 MNHNS, CDR2 SASEGT. This CDR3 spans 17 amino acids. CDR3: CASSVGLRGLPTDTQYF. The CDR3 region has the DNA TGTGCCAGCAGTGTAGGGCTCCGGGGCCTCCCCACAGATACGCAGTATTTT.

This CDR3 is CASHGGEAHYGYTF. The DNA of the CDR3 is TGTGCCAGCCACGGGGGGGAAGCGCACTATGGCTACACCTTC. The V call is TRBV27, the J call TRBJ1-2; possible D gene TRBD1, 5 bases. Deletions cut 8 bases from V and 3 bases from J, with 16 bases between. Germline V gene sequence: CDR1 MNHEY, CDR2 SMNVEV (reference sequence). The CDR3 sequence is 14 residues long.

CDR3 region: CASSQGAGPNFYGYTF. The CDR3 bases are TGCGCCAGCAGCCAAGGTGCAGGGCCGAACTTCTATGGCTACACCTTC. This chain uses TRBV4-1 with TRBJ1-2; D possibly corresponds to TRBD1 (5 bases). The CDR3 loop spans 16 amino acids. V was cut by 1 base and J by 4 bases, with 16 bases left in between. The germline V gene encodes CDR1 MGHRA and CDR2 YSYEKL.